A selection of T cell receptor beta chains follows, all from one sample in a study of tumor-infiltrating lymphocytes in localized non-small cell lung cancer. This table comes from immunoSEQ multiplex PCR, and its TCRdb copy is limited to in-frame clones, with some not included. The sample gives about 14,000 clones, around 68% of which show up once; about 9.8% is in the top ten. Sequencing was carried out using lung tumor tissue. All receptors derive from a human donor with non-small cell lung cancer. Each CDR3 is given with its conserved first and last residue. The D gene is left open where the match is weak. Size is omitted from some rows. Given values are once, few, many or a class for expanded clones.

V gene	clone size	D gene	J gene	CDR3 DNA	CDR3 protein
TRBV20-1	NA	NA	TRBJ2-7	TGCAGTGCTCAACTGATCCACGAGCAGTACTTC	CSAQLIHEQYF
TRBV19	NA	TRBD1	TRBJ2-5	TGTGCCAGTAGGATGACAGGGGGCAGGGAGACCCAGTACTTC	CASRMTGGRETQYF
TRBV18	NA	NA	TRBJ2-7	TGTGCCAGCTCACCGTTTCTAGCGATCGACCCTAAAGGCGAGCAGTACTTC	CASSPFLAIDPKGEQYF
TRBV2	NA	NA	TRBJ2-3	TGTGCCAGCAGTGTTACAGGCCAAAGCACAGATACGCAGTATTTT	CASSVTGQSTDTQYF
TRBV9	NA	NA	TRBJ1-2	TGTGCCAGCAGCGTAGATTATAACTATGGCTACACCTTC	CASSVDYNYGYTF
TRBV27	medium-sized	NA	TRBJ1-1	TGTGCCAGCAGTCCCAACCTCGGGGGCGCCGGGGAAGCTTTCTTT	CASSPNLGGAGEAFF
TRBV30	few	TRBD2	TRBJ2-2	TGTGCCTGGAGCGGACTAGCGGAGCACACCGGGGAGCTGTTTTTT	CAWSGLAEHTGELFF
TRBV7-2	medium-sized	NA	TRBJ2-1	TGTGCCAGCAGCTTAGACGACGGTAGGCAGTTCTTC	CASSLDDGRQFF
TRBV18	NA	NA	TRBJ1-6	TGTGCCAGCTCACCTTCCCGGGACGAGGCAACTCCCCTCCACTTT	CASSPSRDEATPLHF
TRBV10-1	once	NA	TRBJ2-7	TGCGCCAGCAGTGATAGCGGTACCGAGCAGTACTTC	CASSDSGTEQYF
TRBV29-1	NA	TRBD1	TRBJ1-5	TGCAGCGTGGGGACAGGCACTGGGCCCCAGCATTTT	CSVGTGTGPQHF
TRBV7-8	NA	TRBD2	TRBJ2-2	TGTGCCAGCAGCCGGACTAGCGGAGGGCGCACCGGGGAGCTGTTTTTT	CASSRTSGGRTGELFF
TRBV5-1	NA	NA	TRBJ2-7	TGCGCCAGCAGCTTGGCGGCGACAAATGCATACGAGCAGTACTTC	CASSLAATNAYEQYF
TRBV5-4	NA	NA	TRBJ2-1	TGTGCCAGCAGCTGGGCTCGAAACAATGAGCAGTTCTTC	CASSWARNNEQFF
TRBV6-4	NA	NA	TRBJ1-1	TGTGCCAGCAGTGCCTCTGGGGCCACTGAAGCTTTCTTT	CASSASGATEAFF
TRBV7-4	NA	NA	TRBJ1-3	TGTGCCAGCAGCTTGGGGGGCGCAAACACCATATATTTT	CASSLGGANTIYF
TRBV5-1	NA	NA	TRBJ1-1	TGCGCCAGCAGCTTGGCGCAGGGCACTGAAGCTTTCTTT	CASSLAQGTEAFF
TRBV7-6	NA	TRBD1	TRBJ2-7	TGTGCCAGCAGCGCGATCGACAGGGGTTCCTACGAGCAGTACTTC	CASSAIDRGSYEQYF
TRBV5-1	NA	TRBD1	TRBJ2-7	TGCGCCAGCAGCTTAGGACAGGGGGCAAGCGAGCAGTACTTC	CASSLGQGASEQYF
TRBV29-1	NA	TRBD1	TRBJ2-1	TGCAGCGCCGACCGGGACAGGGGATACAATGAGCAGTTCTTC	CSADRDRGYNEQFF
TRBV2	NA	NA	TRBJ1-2	TGTGCCAGCAGTGATTTGGCTGGTGGCTACACCTTC	CASSDLAGGYTF
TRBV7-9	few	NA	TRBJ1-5	TGTGCCAGCAGCTTTGGCGGCAGGGGTATTCCCCAGCATTTT	CASSFGGRGIPQHF
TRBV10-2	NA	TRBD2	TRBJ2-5	TGCGCCAGCAGTGAAGTCTTATCTAGCGGGAGAGAGACCCAGTACTTC	CASSEVLSSGRETQYF
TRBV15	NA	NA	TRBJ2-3	TGTGCCACCAGAGGGGAAGGGGATACGCAGTATTTT	CATRGEGDTQYF
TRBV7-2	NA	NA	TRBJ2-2	TGTGCCAGCAGCTTAGTAGGGAACCTCAACGGGGAGCTGTTTTTT	CASSLVGNLNGELFF
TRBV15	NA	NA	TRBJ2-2	TGTGCCACCAGCGAAACCACAGGGCTCGGGGAGCTGTTTTTT	CATSETTGLGELFF
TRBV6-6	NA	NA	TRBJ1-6	TGTGCCGTGGTCGGGACGGCCAATTCTCCCCTCCACTTT	CAVVGTANSPLHF
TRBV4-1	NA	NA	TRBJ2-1	TGCGCCAGCAGCCAACCGACAGGTTCATACAATGAGCAGTTCTTC	CASSQPTGSYNEQFF
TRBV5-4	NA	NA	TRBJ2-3	TGTGCCAGCAGCGACAGACTCTCAGATACGCAGTATTTT	CASSDRLSDTQYF